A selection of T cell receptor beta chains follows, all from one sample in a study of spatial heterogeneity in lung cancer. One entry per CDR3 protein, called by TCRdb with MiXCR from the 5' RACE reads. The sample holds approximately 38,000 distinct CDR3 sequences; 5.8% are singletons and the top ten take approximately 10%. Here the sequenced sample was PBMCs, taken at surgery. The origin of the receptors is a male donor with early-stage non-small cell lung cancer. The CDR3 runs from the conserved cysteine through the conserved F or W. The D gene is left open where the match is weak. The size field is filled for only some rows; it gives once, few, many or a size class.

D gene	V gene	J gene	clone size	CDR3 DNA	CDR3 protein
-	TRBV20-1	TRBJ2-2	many	TGCAGTGCAATGGGACAGCGGGTCGGCGGGGAGCTGTTTTTT	CSAMGQRVGGELFF
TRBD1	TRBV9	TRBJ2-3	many	TGTGCCAGCAGCAAGACAGGGGGAGGTAAAGATACGCAGTATTTT	CASSKTGGGKDTQYF
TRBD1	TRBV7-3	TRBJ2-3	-	TGTGCCAGCAGCTCGGGACAGACTACAGATACGCAGTATTTT	CASSSGQTTDTQYF
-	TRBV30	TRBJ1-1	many	TGTGCCTGGAGTGTACGGCCCGGGCAGAACACTGAAGCTTTCTTT	CAWSVRPGQNTEAFF
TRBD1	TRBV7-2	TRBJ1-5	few	TGTGCCAGCAGCGTCCCCGGGACAGGGAATCAGCCCCAGCATTTT	CASSVPGTGNQPQHF
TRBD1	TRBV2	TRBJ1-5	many	TGTGCCAGCAGAGAACAGGGGAACCAGCCCCAGCATTTT	CASREQGNQPQHF
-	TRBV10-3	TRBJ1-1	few	TGTGCCATCAGTGATCCCCGACAAGTCACTGAAGCTTTCTTT	CAISDPRQVTEAFF
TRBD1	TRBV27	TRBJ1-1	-	TGTGCCAGCAGTAGATCCAGGGGGCCGGGCACTGAAGCTTTCTTT	CASSRSRGPGTEAFF
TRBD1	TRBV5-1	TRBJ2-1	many	TGCGCCAGCAGCTTGGGAGGGACAGGGGGCGCCTACAATGAGCAGTTCTTC	CASSLGGTGGAYNEQFF
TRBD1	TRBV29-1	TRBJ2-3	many	TGCAGCGGGAAAGCACGGGACAGGGAACCCTGGGTGCAGTATTTT	CSGKARDREPWVQYF